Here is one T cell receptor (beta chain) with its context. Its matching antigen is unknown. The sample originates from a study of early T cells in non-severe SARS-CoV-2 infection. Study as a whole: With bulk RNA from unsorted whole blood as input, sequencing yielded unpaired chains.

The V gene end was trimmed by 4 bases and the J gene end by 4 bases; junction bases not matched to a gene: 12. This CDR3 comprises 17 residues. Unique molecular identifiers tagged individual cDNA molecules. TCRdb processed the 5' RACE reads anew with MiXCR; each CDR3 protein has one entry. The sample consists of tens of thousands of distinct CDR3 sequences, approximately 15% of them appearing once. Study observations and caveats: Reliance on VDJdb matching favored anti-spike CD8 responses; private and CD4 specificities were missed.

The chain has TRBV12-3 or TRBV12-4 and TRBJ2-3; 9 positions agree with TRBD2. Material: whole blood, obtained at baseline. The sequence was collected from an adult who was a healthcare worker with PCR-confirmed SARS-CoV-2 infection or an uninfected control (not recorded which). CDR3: CASSSPSKREVADTQYF. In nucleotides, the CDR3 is TGTGCCAGCAGTTCTCCCTCTAAGCGGGAGGTCGCAGATACGCAGTATTTT.